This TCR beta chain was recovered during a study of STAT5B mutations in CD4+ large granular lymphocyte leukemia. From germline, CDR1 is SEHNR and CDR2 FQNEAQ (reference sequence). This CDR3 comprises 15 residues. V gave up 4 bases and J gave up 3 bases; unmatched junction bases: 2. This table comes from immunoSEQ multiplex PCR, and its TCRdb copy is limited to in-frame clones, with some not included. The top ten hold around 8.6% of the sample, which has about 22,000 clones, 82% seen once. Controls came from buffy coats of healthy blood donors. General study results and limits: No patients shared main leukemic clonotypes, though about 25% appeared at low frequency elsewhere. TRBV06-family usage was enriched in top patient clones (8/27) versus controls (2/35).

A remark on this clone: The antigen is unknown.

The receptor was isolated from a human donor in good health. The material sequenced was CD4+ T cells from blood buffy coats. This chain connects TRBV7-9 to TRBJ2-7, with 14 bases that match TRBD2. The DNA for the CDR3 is TGTGCCAGCAGCTCCGGGACTAGCGGGAGCTACGAGCAGTACTTC. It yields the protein CASSSGTSGSYEQYF.